The rows below give T cell receptor beta chains drawn from one sample of a study of CD8+CD57+ T cells in acquired aplastic anemia. In TCRdb, the reads were re-called with MiXCR into one record per CDR3 protein. This sample has 150,000 to 200,000 distinct CDR3 sequences, with more than 45% found just once. Material for sequencing was sorted CD4+, CD8+, or CD8+CD57+ T cells (not recorded which) from PBMCs. The receptor set was obtained from a human donor with aplastic anemia. CDR3s include the opening cysteine and the closing phenylalanine or tryptophan. Each record gives: clone size, V gene, CDR3 length, J gene, D gene, CDR3 DNA, CDR3 protein. D genes are given only for firm matches. Clone size is stated in some rows and not others, as once, few, many or a class when expanded.

>-|TRBV19|12|TRBJ1-1|TRBD1
TGTGCCAGTAGTACGACAGGGTCTGGAGCTTTCTTT
CASSTTGSGAFF
>-|TRBV15|14|TRBJ1-1|-
TGTGCCACCAGCAGAGATCCCGGGGACACTGAAGCTTTCTTT
CATSRDPGDTEAFF
>-|TRBV2|15|TRBJ1-6|TRBD1
TGTGCCAGCAGCCAGCAGGGGGTCGACAATTCACCCCTCCACTTT
CASSQQGVDNSPLHF
>-|TRBV19|13|TRBJ1-2|-
TGTGCCAGTAGTATCGGACAGCCCTATGGCTACACCTTC
CASSIGQPYGYTF
>few|TRBV12-5|17|TRBJ2-1|TRBD1
TGTGCTAGTGGTTTGGTACCCGGGACAGGGCCGGACAATGAGCAGTTCTTC
CASGLVPGTGPDNEQFF
>once|TRBV15|14|TRBJ1-2|-
TGTGCCACCAGCAGGGGACCGCGTGGGAGTGGCTACACCTTC
CATSRGPRGSGYTF
>-|TRBV29-1|17|TRBJ1-4|-
TGCAGCGTTGAAAGGGTGGCAGGGAGCAGGGGTAATGAAAAACTGTTTTTT
CSVERVAGSRGNEKLFF
>-|TRBV4-1|16|TRBJ2-5|-
TGCGCCAGCAGCCAGGGCGGATCGACTGGACAAGAGACCCAGTACTTC
CASSQGGSTGQETQYF
>many|TRBV20-1|14|TRBJ2-1|-
TGCAGTGCTAGAGGGGTTAGCGGATACAATGAGCAGTTCTTC
CSARGVSGYNEQFF
>many|TRBV6-1|17|TRBJ2-7|TRBD2
TGTGCCAGCAGTGACAACAACACTAGCGGGAGGGCAGTCGAGCAGTACTTC
CASSDNNTSGRAVEQYF
>many|TRBV7-6|15|TRBJ2-3|-
TGTGCCAGCAGCTCCGGGTCCTCCTACACAGATACGCAGTATTTT
CASSSGSSYTDTQYF
>-|TRBV7-9|14|TRBJ1-1|-
TGTGCCAGCAGCTTAGAAGGCTTGGGGACCGAAGCTTTCTTT
CASSLEGLGTEAFF
>many|TRBV28|14|TRBJ2-1|TRBD2
TGTGCCAGCGGATCTAGCGGGAGCTTAGGGGAGCAGTTCTTC
CASGSSGSLGEQFF
>-|TRBV4-2|16|TRBJ2-3|TRBD1
TGTGCCAGCAGCCCATCAGTGACAGGGCTTTCAGATACGCAGTATTTT
CASSPSVTGLSDTQYF
>-|TRBV20-1|15|TRBJ2-1|-
TGCAGTGCCAGCAGCCCCCGACTAGACTACAATGAGCAGTTCTTC
CSASSPRLDYNEQFF
>-|TRBV10-1|14|TRBJ1-2|-
TGCGCCAGCAGTGACATAGGGTATAACTATGGCTACACCTTC
CASSDIGYNYGYTF
>-|TRBV19|15|TRBJ2-1|-
TGTGCCAGTAGCCAAGGACGGAGCTCCTACAATGAGCAGTTCTTC
CASSQGRSSYNEQFF
>-|TRBV5-1|15|TRBJ2-1|-
TGCGCCAGCAGCTTTAGCGGATCTCGGAGCAATGAGCAGTTCTTC
CASSFSGSRSNEQFF
>-|TRBV15|14|TRBJ2-7|TRBD1
TGTGCCACCAGCCGTGAACAGGGGGCCGGGGAGCAGTACTTC
CATSREQGAGEQYF
>-|TRBV7-3|16|TRBJ2-7|TRBD2
TGTGCCAGCAGCTTAAGCTCGACTAGCGGTCCCTACGAGCAGTACTTC
CASSLSSTSGPYEQYF
>many|TRBV6-6|14|TRBJ1-1|-
TGTGCCAGCAGTTACTCACAGAGAAACACTGAAGCTTTCTTT
CASSYSQRNTEAFF
>-|TRBV6-5|16|TRBJ1-2|-
TGTGCCAGCAGTTACTCGAGCGCTCTAATGAACTATGGCTACACCTTC
CASSYSSALMNYGYTF
>-|TRBV20-1|12|TRBJ1-1|-
TGCAGTGCCACAGGGTTAAGGACTGAAGCTTTCTTT
CSATGLRTEAFF
>-|TRBV19|13|TRBJ2-7|-
TGTGCCAGTAGTATTGTATTCCAATACGAGCAGTACTTC
CASSIVFQYEQYF
>-|TRBV4-2|17|TRBJ2-7|TRBD2
TGTGCCAGCATAAGAGGGGAAACAAGACTAGCGGGAGACGAGCAGTGCTTC
CASIRGETRLAGDEQCF
>many|TRBV7-3|13|TRBJ1-3|-
TGTGCCAGCAGCGCCCGCTCTGGAAACACCATATATTTT
CASSARSGNTIYF
>few|TRBV7-6|12|TRBJ2-2|-
TGTGCCAGCAGCCCTAGCGCCGGGGAGCTGTTTTTT
CASSPSAGELFF
>many|TRBV12-3/TRBV12-4|15|TRBJ2-1|TRBD2
TGTGCCAGCAGTTTGCGGGAGCCTCGTGTCGATGAGCAGTTCTTC
CASSLREPRVDEQFF
>-|TRBV7-3|13|TRBJ2-1|-
TGTGCCAGCAGCTTACCTGGGGGCGGAGAGCAGTTCTTC
CASSLPGGGEQFF
>many|TRBV12-3/TRBV12-4|18|TRBJ1-6|TRBD1
TGTGCCAGCAGTTTCGGGACAGGGGGAAGTTCCTATAATTCACCCCTCCACTTT
CASSFGTGGSSYNSPLHF
>-|TRBV7-9|12|TRBJ1-5|-
TGTGCCAGCACTTCGGACGGCCAGCCCCAGCATTTT
CASTSDGQPQHF
>-|TRBV29-1|12|TRBJ2-6|-
TGCAGCGTCCCGACCTCCAGAGGCGTCCTGACTTTC
CSVPTSRGVLTF
>-|TRBV10-1|14|TRBJ2-7|TRBD1
TGCGCCAGCATACTGGACAGGGATCCCCTCGAGCAGTACTTC
CASILDRDPLEQYF
>-|TRBV4-3|15|TRBJ2-2|-
TGCGCCAGCAGCCAAGAGTACGGGACAACCGGGGAGCTGTTTTTT
CASSQEYGTTGELFF
>few|TRBV20-1|14|TRBJ1-6|TRBD1
TGCAGTGCTAGCGGCGGGACAGATAATTCACCCCTCCACTTT
CSASGGTDNSPLHF
>-|TRBV4-2|18|TRBJ1-5|-
TGTGCCAGCAGCCCGGGACGGTTGGACCCTTGGCCGTATCAGCCCCAGCATTTT
CASSPGRLDPWPYQPQHF
>-|TRBV10-3|14|TRBJ2-7|TRBD2
TGTGCCACCTCAACGGGACTAGCGGGAGACGAGCAGTACTTC
CATSTGLAGDEQYF
>many|TRBV20-1|15|TRBJ2-5|TRBD2
TGCAGTGCTAGAGATGGAATAGCGGGAGATGTGACCCAGTACTTC
CSARDGIAGDVTQYF
>-|TRBV30|18|TRBJ2-3|TRBD2
TGTGCCTGGAGTGCGATAATGGGACTAGCGGGCGGGGTGGATACGCAGTATTTT
CAWSAIMGLAGGVDTQYF
>-|TRBV6-2/TRBV6-3|14|TRBJ1-2|TRBD1
TGTGCCAGCAGTTACCCCACCCAGGGGGCCGGCTACACCTTC
CASSYPTQGAGYTF
>-|TRBV20-1|13|TRBJ2-7|-
TGCAGTGCTAGTCCCTCGACAGCATATGAGCAGTACTTC
CSASPSTAYEQYF
>-|TRBV7-9|13|TRBJ2-5|-
TGTGCCAGCAGCTTAGGCAGCCAAGAGACCCAGTACTTC
CASSLGSQETQYF
>-|TRBV6-4|15|TRBJ2-3|-
TGTGCCAGCACCCTTCGGGGGACTAGCACAGATACGCAGTATTTT
CASTLRGTSTDTQYF
>-|TRBV19|14|TRBJ1-1|-
TGTGCCAGTAGTTTTCCGGGATCGGGCACTGAAGCTTTCTTT
CASSFPGSGTEAFF
>-|TRBV6-2/TRBV6-3|15|TRBJ2-7|TRBD1
TGTGCCAGCAGTAGTCGGGGGACAGGGTACTACGAGCGGTACTTC
CASSSRGTGYYERYF
>few|TRBV18|20|TRBJ1-1|-
TGTGCCAGCTCGCCTAAAGGCGAGCGACAGGCCACCATTATGAACACTGAAGCTTTCTTT
CASSPKGERQATIMNTEAFF
>-|TRBV29-1|12|TRBJ2-5|-
TGCAGCGTTGCCGGGGGCCAAGAGACCCAGTACTTC
CSVAGGQETQYF
>-|TRBV7-8|14|TRBJ2-7|TRBD2
TGTGCCAGCAGGCGGACTAGCGGGCCCTACGAGCAGTACTTC
CASRRTSGPYEQYF
>-|TRBV20-1|15|TRBJ1-2|-
TGCAGTGCTAGAGACTATAGTAGGGAAAGTTATGGCTACACCTTC
CSARDYSRESYGYTF
>many|TRBV19|14|TRBJ1-4|-
TGTGCCAGTAGTATTGAGGGCCAGAATGAAAAACTGTTTTTT
CASSIEGQNEKLFF
>-|TRBV19|15|TRBJ2-7|TRBD2
TGTGCCAGTAGTATTCTCGCGGGAGGGCGGTACGAGCAGTACTTC
CASSILAGGRYEQYF
>-|TRBV2|13|TRBJ1-2|-
TGTGCCAGCAGTGTCAGCCCGGAATATGGCTACACCTTC
CASSVSPEYGYTF
>-|TRBV7-2|15|TRBJ2-7|-
TGTGCCAGCAGCTTAGCCCGACTCAACTCCTACGAGCAGTACTTC
CASSLARLNSYEQYF
>many|TRBV6-1|13|TRBJ1-1|-
TGTGCCAGCAGAGACAAACCCGCCTCTGAAGCTTTCTTT
CASRDKPASEAFF
>many|TRBV5-1|11|TRBJ2-5|-
TGCGCCAGCAGTTGGAAGGAGACCCAGTACTTC
CASSWKETQYF
>many|TRBV5-4|15|TRBJ2-7|TRBD1
TGTGCCAGCAACTCGGGGCGACAGGGGACCAACGAGCAGTACTTC
CASNSGRQGTNEQYF
>-|TRBV7-2|13|TRBJ2-7|-
TGTGCCAGCAGCTCAGAAGCGGGTTACGAGCAGTACTTC
CASSSEAGYEQYF
>-|TRBV19|15|TRBJ2-3|TRBD2
TGTGCCAGTAACTCCGGGGCGGGGGTCACAGATACGCAGTATTTT
CASNSGAGVTDTQYF